This TCR beta chain stems from a study of blood T cell repertoires in COVID-19. Study summary: Samples representing acute and convalescent COVID-19 were sourced from the United States, Italy and Spain. From T cells, B-cell-depleted T cells, or PBMCs came the material, which was cDNA or gDNA.

Authors' methods: From reference gene primer amplification, estimates of nucleated cell counts were derived. This table comes from immunoSEQ multiplex PCR, and its TCRdb copy is limited to in-frame clones, with some not included. V, J and clone size are those of that table, while D and trimming were read from the DNA. The sample includes over 65,000 clones, about 82% of them seen just once. The receptor was isolated from a man older than 75 with active or convalescent COVID-19. The sequenced sample consisted of peripheral blood.

CDR3 residues: CASRGDRAGLPFF. CDR3 coding DNA: TGTGCCAGCAGAGGGGACAGGGCAGGACTGCCGTTCTTC. This chain uses TRBV6-5 with TRBJ2-1; 9 bases match TRBD1. The CDR3 contains 13 residues. V shed 6 bases, J shed 15 bases, and the junction held 12 bases outside the gene matches. CDR1 and CDR2 from the germline V gene are MNHEY and SVGAGI.